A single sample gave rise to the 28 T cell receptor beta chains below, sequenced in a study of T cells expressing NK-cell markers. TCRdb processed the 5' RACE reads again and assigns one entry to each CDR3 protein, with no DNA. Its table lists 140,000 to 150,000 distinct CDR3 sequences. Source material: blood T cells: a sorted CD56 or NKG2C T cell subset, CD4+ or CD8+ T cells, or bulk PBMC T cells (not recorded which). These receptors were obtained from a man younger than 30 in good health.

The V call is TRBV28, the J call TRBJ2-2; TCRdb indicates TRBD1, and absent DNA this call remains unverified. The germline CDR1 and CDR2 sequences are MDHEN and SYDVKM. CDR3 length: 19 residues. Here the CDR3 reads CASSSIALTGRTNTGELFF.

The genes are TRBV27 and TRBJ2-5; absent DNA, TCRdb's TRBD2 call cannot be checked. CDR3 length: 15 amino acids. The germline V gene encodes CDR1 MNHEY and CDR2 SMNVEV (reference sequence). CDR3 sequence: CASSFLAGEGKTQYF.

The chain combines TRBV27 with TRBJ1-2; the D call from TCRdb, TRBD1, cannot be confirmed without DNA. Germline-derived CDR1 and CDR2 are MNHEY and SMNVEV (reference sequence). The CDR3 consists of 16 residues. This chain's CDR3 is CASGWGSEKANYGYTF.

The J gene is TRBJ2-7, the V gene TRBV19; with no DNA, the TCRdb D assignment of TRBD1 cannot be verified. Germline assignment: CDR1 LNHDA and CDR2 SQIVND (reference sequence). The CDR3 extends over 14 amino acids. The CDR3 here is CASSPGTVSYEQYF.

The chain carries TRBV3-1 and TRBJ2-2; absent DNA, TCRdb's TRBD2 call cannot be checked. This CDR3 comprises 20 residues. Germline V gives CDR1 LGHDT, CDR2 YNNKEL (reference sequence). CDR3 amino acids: CASSQWGTSGRSGDTGELFF. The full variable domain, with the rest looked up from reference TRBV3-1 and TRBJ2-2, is DTAVSQTPKYLVTQMGNDKSIKCEQNLGHDTMYWYKQDSKKFLKIMFSYNNKELIINETVPNRFSPKSPDKAHLNLHINSLELGDSAVYFCASSQWGTSGRSGDTGELFFGEGSRLTVL.

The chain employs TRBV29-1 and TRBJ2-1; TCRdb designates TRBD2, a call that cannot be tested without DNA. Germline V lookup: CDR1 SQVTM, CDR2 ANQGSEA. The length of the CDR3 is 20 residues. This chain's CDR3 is CSVDREASGGVKPNNNEQFF.

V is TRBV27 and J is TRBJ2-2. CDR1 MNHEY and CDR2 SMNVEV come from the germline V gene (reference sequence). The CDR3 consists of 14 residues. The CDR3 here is CASNEGANTGELFF.

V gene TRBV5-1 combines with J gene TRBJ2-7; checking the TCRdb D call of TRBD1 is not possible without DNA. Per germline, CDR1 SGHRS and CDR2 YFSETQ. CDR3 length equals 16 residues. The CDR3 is CASSLDRGESSYEQYF.

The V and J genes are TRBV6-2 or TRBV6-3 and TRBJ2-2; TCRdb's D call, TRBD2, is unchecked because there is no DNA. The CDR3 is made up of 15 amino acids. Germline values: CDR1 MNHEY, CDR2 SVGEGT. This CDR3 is CASSYLRTSRGELFF.

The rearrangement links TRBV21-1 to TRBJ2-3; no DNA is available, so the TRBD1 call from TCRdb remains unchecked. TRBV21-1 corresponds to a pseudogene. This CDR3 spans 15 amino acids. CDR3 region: CASKEPPRGTDTQYF.

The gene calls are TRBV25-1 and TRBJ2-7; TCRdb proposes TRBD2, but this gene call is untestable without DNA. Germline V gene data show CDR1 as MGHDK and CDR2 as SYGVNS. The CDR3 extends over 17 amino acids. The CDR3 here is CASSTTHRDGLSYEQYF.

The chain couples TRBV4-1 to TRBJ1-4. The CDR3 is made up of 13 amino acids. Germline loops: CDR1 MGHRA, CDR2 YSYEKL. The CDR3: CASSQEMVEKLFF.

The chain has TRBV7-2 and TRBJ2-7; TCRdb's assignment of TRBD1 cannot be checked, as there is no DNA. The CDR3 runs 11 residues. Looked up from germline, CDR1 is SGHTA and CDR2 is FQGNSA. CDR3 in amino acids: CASSPGWEQYF.

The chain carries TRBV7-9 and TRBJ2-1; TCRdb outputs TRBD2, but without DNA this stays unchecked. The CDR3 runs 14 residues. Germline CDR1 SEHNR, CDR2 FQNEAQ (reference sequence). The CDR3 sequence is CASTSGRSYNEQFF.

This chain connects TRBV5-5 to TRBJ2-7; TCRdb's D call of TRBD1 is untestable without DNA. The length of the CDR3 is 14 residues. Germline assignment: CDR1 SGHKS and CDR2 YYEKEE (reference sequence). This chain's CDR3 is CASGGQGAINEQYF.

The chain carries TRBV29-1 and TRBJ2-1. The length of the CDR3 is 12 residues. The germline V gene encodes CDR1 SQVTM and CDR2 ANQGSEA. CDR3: CSVDFRYNEQFF.

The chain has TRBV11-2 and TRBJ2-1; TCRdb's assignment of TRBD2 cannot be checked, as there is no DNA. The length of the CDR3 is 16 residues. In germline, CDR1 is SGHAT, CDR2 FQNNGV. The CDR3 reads CASSLEVGSIYNEQFF.

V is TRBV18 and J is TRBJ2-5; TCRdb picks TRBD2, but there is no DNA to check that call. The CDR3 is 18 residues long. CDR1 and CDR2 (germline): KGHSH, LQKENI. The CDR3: CASSPSLLAGVTEETQYF.

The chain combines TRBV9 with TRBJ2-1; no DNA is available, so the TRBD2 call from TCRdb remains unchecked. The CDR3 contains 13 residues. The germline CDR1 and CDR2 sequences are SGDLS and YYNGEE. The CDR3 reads CASSSSGTNEQFF.

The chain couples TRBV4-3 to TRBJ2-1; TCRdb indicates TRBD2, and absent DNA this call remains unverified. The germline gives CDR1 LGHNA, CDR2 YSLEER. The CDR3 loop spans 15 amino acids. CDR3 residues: CASSQTSLSYNEQFF.

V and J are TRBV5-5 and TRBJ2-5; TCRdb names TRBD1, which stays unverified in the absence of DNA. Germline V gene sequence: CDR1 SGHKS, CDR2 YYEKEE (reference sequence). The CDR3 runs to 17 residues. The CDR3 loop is CASSFPREIIRRETQYF.

The CDR3 spells CASSEIGEGNEQFF. V is TRBV10-1 and J is TRBJ2-1; TCRdb names TRBD2, which stays unverified in the absence of DNA. The CDR3 covers 14 residues. The V gene's germline CDR1 is WNHNN and CDR2 SYGVQD (reference sequence).

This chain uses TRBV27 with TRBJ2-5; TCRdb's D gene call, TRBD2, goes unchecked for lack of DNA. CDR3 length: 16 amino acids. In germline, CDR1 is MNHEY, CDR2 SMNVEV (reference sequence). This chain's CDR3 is CASSRGTSGEGETQYF.

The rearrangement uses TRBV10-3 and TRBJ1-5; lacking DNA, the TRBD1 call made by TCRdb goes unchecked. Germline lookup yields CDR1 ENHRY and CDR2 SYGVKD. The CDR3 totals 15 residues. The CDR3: CAISETGDHNQPQHF.

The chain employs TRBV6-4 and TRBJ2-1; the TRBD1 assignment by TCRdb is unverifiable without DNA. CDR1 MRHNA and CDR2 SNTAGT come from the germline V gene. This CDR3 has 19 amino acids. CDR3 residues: CASSNKSFPGQGEPYEQFF.

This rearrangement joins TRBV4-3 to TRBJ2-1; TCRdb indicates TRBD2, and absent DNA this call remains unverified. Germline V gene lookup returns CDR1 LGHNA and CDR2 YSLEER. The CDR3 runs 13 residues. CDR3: CASSQWGGDEQFF.

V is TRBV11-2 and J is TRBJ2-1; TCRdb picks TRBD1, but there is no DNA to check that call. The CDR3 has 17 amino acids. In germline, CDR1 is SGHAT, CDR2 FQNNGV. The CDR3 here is CASSLVTLGGATDEQFF.

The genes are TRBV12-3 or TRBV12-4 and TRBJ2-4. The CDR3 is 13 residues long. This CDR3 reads CASSFSTENIQYF.